Below are 27 T cell receptor beta chains sequenced from a single sample in a study of vaccination and CD4 T cells after COVID-19 (dated by TCRdb to between 2021 and 2023). The antigens of these receptors remain unknown. The library was prepared using PCR. For sequencing, an Illumina iSeq 100 was employed. DNA from cultured CD4+ T cells was subjected to TCR sequencing with the Oncomine TCR Beta short-read assay at the Johns Hopkins FTIC core. The raw public reads went through TCRdb reprocessing: fastp at Q25, MiXCR clone calling, in-frame beta chains kept. Rows are unified per CDR3 protein, each entry keeping the most common DNA and genes. The sample records about 15,000 distinct CDR3 sequences, 30% of which are singletons. The top ten constitute roughly a sixth of the sample. Read against the paper, the sample's treatment or condition label means: approximately nine-day PBMC culture with coronavirus spike peptide pools or control peptides (ViraFEST assay).

Sequencing input: cultured CD4+ T cells from blood. Receptors originate from a human donor with COVID-19.

The V gene is TRBV7-8, the J gene TRBJ2-3, with D tentatively TRBD1 or TRBD2 (5 bases each). The CDR3 extends over 15 amino acids. V dropped 10 bases and J dropped 9 bases, with 26 bases sitting between them. Looked up from germline, CDR1 is SGHVS and CDR2 is FQNEAQ. The CDR3 bases are TGTGCCACCACCAGAGGGGCGGACCAGGGAGTGACGCAGTATTTT. Its translation is CATTRGADQGVTQYF.

This clonotype was counted between two and nine times. The rearrangement uses TRBV27 and TRBJ2-4; 10 bases fit TRBD2. The CDR3 has 18 amino acids. Germline trimming cut 9 bases from V and 0 bases from J; bases unmatched to any gene: 14. Per germline, CDR1 MNHEY and CDR2 SMNVEV (reference sequence). The CDR3 loop reads CARSVGLAEPLAKNIQYF. CDR3 DNA: TGTGCCAGGTCGGTTGGACTAGCGGAACCCCTAGCCAAAAACATTCAGTACTTC.

The V call is TRBV5-1, the J call TRBJ2-5, with a tentative D call TRBD2 (5 bases). The germline V gene encodes CDR1 SGHRS and CDR2 YFSETQ. V was pared by 0 bases and J by 7 bases, with 25 bases between. The CDR3 is 18 residues long. This CDR3 reads CASSLGLDLTSGGVTQYF. The DNA for the CDR3 is TGCGCCAGCAGCTTGGGCCTTGATCTGACTTCCGGAGGAGTGACCCAGTACTTC.

This clonotype was seen only a few times. The V call is TRBV6-1, the J call TRBJ2-3, with 8 bases fitting TRBD2. V lost 7 bases and J lost 4; bases outside the gene matches: 10. This CDR3 comprises 15 residues. Germline assignment: CDR1 MNHNS and CDR2 SASEGT. CDR3 DNA: TGTGCCAGCAACCCCGGACTAGCCGGCGCAGATACGCAGTATTTT. Translated: CASNPGLAGADTQYF.

This clonotype has only a few counts. The J gene is TRBJ1-1, the V gene TRBV7-2, with 7 bases identical to TRBD1. The germline gives CDR1 SGHTA, CDR2 FQGNSA. Losses at the gene ends were 0 bases for V and 3 bases for J; bases not matched to a gene: 7. CDR3 length: 16 amino acids. The CDR3 loop is CASSLAIKGAHTEAFF. CDR3 DNA sequence: TGTGCCAGCAGCTTAGCGATTAAGGGGGCCCACACTGAAGCTTTCTTT.

V is TRBV11-2 and J is TRBJ2-7, with D tentatively TRBD2 (7 bases). The germline V gene encodes CDR1 SGHAT and CDR2 FQNNGV. Deletions cut 4 bases from V and 2 bases from J, with 12 bases between. The CDR3 runs to 14 residues. The CDR3 reads CASSSEGGAYEQYF. In DNA, the CDR3 is TGTGCCAGCAGCTCGGAGGGGGGGGCCTACGAGCAGTACTTC.

This clonotype was observed a handful of times. The chain carries TRBV6-5 and TRBJ1-6; TRBD1 is a possible D gene (5 bases). V lost 1 base and J lost 7, with 11 bases in between. This CDR3 is 15 amino acids long. The V gene's germline CDR1 is MNHEY and CDR2 SVGAGI. The CDR3 DNA reads TGTGCCAGCAGTTACTGGCGGGACTCAAATTCACCCCTCCACTTT. Protein: CASSYWRDSNSPLHF.

This chain links TRBV7-2 with TRBJ1-3, with no clear D. Germline V gene lookup returns CDR1 SGHTA and CDR2 FQGNSA. This CDR3 has 13 amino acids. V was pared by 5 bases and J by 4 bases, with 9 bases between. CDR3 residues: CASSQESGNTIYF. CDR3 bases: TGTGCCAGCAGCCAGGAATCGGGAAACACCATATATTTT.

The rearrangement links TRBV7-2 to TRBJ1-2; D is unclear. With 1 base removed from V and 8 bases from J, the gap between germline ends came to 17 bases. The germline V gene encodes CDR1 SGHTA and CDR2 FQGNSA. This CDR3 has 15 amino acids. Here the CDR3 DNA reads TGTGCCAGCAGCTTAGAGCGTACCAGCCTTATGGGCTACACCTTC. Its protein is CASSLERTSLMGYTF.

V usage is TRBV25-1 and J usage is TRBJ2-5; weak D call: TRBD1 (5 bases). V shed 8 bases and J shed 2 bases, with 15 bases lying between them. This CDR3 comprises 14 residues. Germline V gene sequence: CDR1 MGHDK, CDR2 SYGVNS. The CDR3 nucleotides are TGTGCCAGCTCGTTACAGGAGTATCAAGAGACCCAGTACTTC. It translates to CASSLQEYQETQYF.

Details on this clonotype: An end of the junction differs from the germline gene, which may be a read error. The CDR3 sequence: CTSSQDPAGPNSPLHF. The CDR3 DNA reads TGTACCAGCAGCCAAGATCCGGCAGGACCTAATTCACCCCTCCACTTT. This chain connects TRBV4-2 to TRBJ1-6; D is unresolved. CDR3 size: 16 residues. Germline V CDR1 and CDR2: LGHNA, YNFKEQ.

V gene TRBV29-1 combines with J gene TRBJ2-5, with TRBD2 matching 14 bases. V gave up 5 bases and J gave up 4 bases; unmatched junction bases: 3. Per the germline V gene, CDR1 is SQVTM and CDR2 is ANQGSEA. This CDR3 contains 14 residues. In nucleotides, the CDR3 is TGCAGCGTTATGACTAGCGGGGGGGGAGAGACCCAGTACTTC. It encodes CSVMTSGGGETQYF.

The rearrangement uses TRBV20-1 and TRBJ2-7; TRBD2 is a possible D gene (7 bases). There are 14 residues in the CDR3. CDR1 and CDR2 (germline): DFQATT, SNEGSKA (reference sequence). V was trimmed by 6 bases and J by 3 bases, leaving 18 bases between them. This CDR3 is CSAALPGGRYEQYF. The DNA of the CDR3 is TGCAGTGCCGCGCTCCCGGGGGGCCGCTACGAGCAGTACTTC.

This clonotype was observed a few times. The V and J genes are TRBV20-1 and TRBJ2-2, with D possibly matching TRBD2 (5 bases). V shed 5 bases and J shed 6 bases, with 10 bases lying between them. Germline loops: CDR1 DFQATT, CDR2 SNEGSKA (reference sequence). The CDR3 is 12 amino acids. The CDR3 region has the DNA TGCAGTGCTCCCCCTAGCCCCGGGGAGCTGTTTTTT. Translated: CSAPPSPGELFF.

This clonotype is medium-sized (0.01 to 0.1%). This rearrangement joins TRBV10-3 to TRBJ2-7; D unresolved. Between the trimmed V and J ends, which lost 6 bases and 2 bases, there was a span of 14 bases. Germline V gene data show CDR1 as ENHRY and CDR2 as SYGVKD. The CDR3 consists of 14 residues. CDR3 DNA sequence: TGTGCCATCAGGGGCGACTGGACCCCCTACGAGCAGTACTTC. Its protein product is CAIRGDWTPYEQYF.

The chain joins TRBV20-1 to TRBJ1-6; D is unresolved. Germline values: CDR1 DFQATT, CDR2 SNEGSKA (reference sequence). The CDR3 runs 16 residues. V was cut by 1 base and J by 3 bases, with 13 bases left in between. The CDR3 DNA reads TGCAGTGCTAGAGGGCGGGCCGGGATCTATAATTCACCCCTCCACTTT. This codes for CSARGRAGIYNSPLHF.

Remarks on this clonotype: As the CDR3 is not closed by the conserved phenylalanine or tryptophan, this likely results from a read error. The V gene is TRBV12-3 or TRBV12-4, the J gene TRBJ1-1, with D possibly TRBD1 on 6 matching bases. The CDR3 extends over 15 amino acids. Trimming pared 4 bases from V and 0 bases from J, leaving 12 bases between. CDR3 coding DNA: TGTGCCAGCAGTTCGAGGACAGTTATGAACACTGAAGCTTTCCTT. It translates to CASSSRTVMNTEAFL.

CDR3 protein: CASSSPGLAGGRDTGELFF. Written as DNA, the CDR3 is TGTGCCAGCAGTTCGCCGGGACTAGCGGGGGGGCGGGACACCGGGGAGCTGTTTTTT. The chain joins TRBV6-5 to TRBJ2-2; TRBD2 matches 16 bases. Germline assignment: CDR1 MNHEY and CDR2 SVGAGI. This CDR3 has 19 amino acids. Losses at the gene ends were 4 bases for V and 3 bases for J; bases not matched to a gene: 8.

This clonotype is judged medium-sized (0.01 to 0.1%). The V and J genes are TRBV15 and TRBJ1-2; D is unclear. Germline values: CDR1 LNHNV, CDR2 YYDKDF (reference sequence). V gave up 0 bases and J gave up 0 bases, with 11 bases separating them. This CDR3 comprises 16 residues. CDR3 nucleotides: TGTGCCACCAGCAGAGATCGTGGATCCTCTAACTATGGCTACACCTTC. This codes for CATSRDRGSSNYGYTF.

This sequence joins TRBV6-5 and TRBJ1-1; a weak D match, TRBD1 (5 bases). The germline V gene has CDR1 MNHEY and CDR2 SVGAGI. This CDR3 has 14 residues. V was cut by 2 bases and J by 2 bases, with 9 bases left in between. The CDR3 spells CASSYAGYNTEAFF. The CDR3 DNA reads TGTGCCAGCAGTTACGCAGGGTATAACACTGAAGCTTTCTTT.

The chain joins TRBV27 to TRBJ1-3; D perhaps matches TRBD1 (5 bases). Trimming pared 8 bases from V and 15 bases from J, leaving 11 bases between. The germline V gene encodes CDR1 MNHEY and CDR2 SMNVEV (reference sequence). The CDR3 runs 9 residues. The CDR3 DNA reads TGTGCCAGCGGGACCCTAGGATATTTT. It is translated as CASGTLGYF.

This clonotype was detected a few times. The chain couples TRBV2 to TRBJ1-1; D gene unclear. The CDR3 is 14 residues long. From germline, CDR1 is SNHLY and CDR2 FYNNEI. V lost 0 bases and J lost 4, with 9 bases in between. The CDR3 sequence: CASSEAGFGTEAFF. The CDR3 coding sequence is TGTGCCAGCAGTGAAGCGGGTTTTGGCACTGAAGCTTTCTTT.

The rearrangement joins TRBV20-1 to TRBJ1-2; 8 nucleotides line up with TRBD1. CDR3 length equals 16 residues. Germline CDR1 DFQATT, CDR2 SNEGSKA (reference sequence). Trimming at V came to 2 bases and at J to 4 bases, leaving 12 bases not matched to a gene. The CDR3 region is CSARNPGQARAYGYTF. The CDR3 coding sequence is TGCAGTGCTAGAAACCCGGGACAGGCCCGGGCCTATGGCTACACCTTC.

The chain joins TRBV7-3 to TRBJ2-3; D not certain. This CDR3 has 15 residues. Trimming took 1 base from V and 1 from J, leaving 9 bases between them. Per germline, CDR1 SGHTA and CDR2 FQGTGA. This chain's CDR3 is CASSLIAQRTDTQYF. For the CDR3, the DNA is TGTGCCAGCAGCTTAATCGCCCAGCGCACAGATACGCAGTATTTT.

This clonotype came up a few times. The chain carries TRBV19 and TRBJ1-2; weak D call: TRBD1 (6 bases). The germline gives CDR1 LNHDA, CDR2 SQIVND (reference sequence). V dropped 6 bases and J dropped 3 bases, with 17 bases sitting between them. The CDR3 length is 15 residues. This CDR3 is CASRRGGLRDYGYTF. The CDR3 DNA sequence: TGTGCCAGTAGGCGTGGGGGGCTCAGGGACTATGGCTACACCTTC.

By proportion, this clonotype is medium-sized. V is TRBV20-1 and J is TRBJ2-5; D is perhaps TRBD2 (5 bases). The germline gives CDR1 DFQATT, CDR2 SNEGSKA (reference sequence). V lost 3 bases, J lost 1 base, and 18 bases lay in between. The CDR3 extends over 16 amino acids. The CDR3 is CSARSVSSGTQETQYF. The CDR3 DNA follows: TGCAGTGCTAGGTCAGTTAGCAGCGGAACCCAAGAGACCCAGTACTTC.

J is TRBJ2-7 and V is TRBV7-3, with D hard to call. The germline CDR1 and CDR2 sequences are SGHTA and FQGTGA. The CDR3 totals 14 residues. Trimming took 4 bases from V and 3 from J, leaving 13 bases between them. This CDR3 is CASSSQRRSYEQYF. DNA for the CDR3: TGTGCCAGCAGCTCCCAGCGCAGGAGCTACGAGCAGTACTTC. Combining the CDR3 with reference TRBV7-3 and TRBJ2-7 gives the whole variable domain GAGVSQTPSNKVTEKGKYVELRCDPISGHTALYWYRQSLGQGPEFLIYFQGTGAADDSGLPNDRFFAVRPEGSVSTLKIQRTERGDSAVYLCASSSQRRSYEQYFGPGTRLTVT.